These 13 T cell receptor beta chains originate from one sample sequenced in a study of glioma-infiltrating T cells after dendritic cell vaccination. Time point defined: after dendritic cell vaccination, including at tumor progression/relapse. Sequencing was performed with immunoSEQ multiplex PCR; in TCRdb, only in-frame clones are kept and a portion is missing. There are roughly 100,000 clones in the sample; around 91% occur only once, and approximately 2.7% lies in the top ten. The starting material was blood, obtained after dendritic cell vaccination. These receptors originate from a human donor with glioblastoma.

The chain carries TRBV30 and TRBJ2-5; 9 bases are shared with TRBD2. Germline lookup yields CDR1 GTSNPN and CDR2 SVGIG (reference sequence). The CDR3 extends over 14 amino acids. V was clipped by 4 bases and J by 4 bases; unmatched bases: 7. CDR3 sequence (DNA): TGTGCCTGGAAACGAAAACTAGCGGGAGAGACCCAGTACTTC. Amino acid sequence: CAWKRKLAGETQYF.

The chain links TRBV29-1 to TRBJ1-5; TRBD1 aligns across 10 bases. Trimming took 5 bases from V and 7 from J; bases not matched to a gene: 5. Looked up from germline, CDR1 is SQVTM and CDR2 is ANQGSEA. The CDR3 extends over 13 amino acids. The CDR3 bases are TGCAGCGTTCGACAGGGGGCAAGACAGCCCCAGCATTTT. Residues: CSVRQGARQPQHF.

The rearrangement links TRBV4-2 to TRBJ2-3, with D possibly TRBD1 on 5 matching bases. Germline V gene sequence: CDR1 LGHNA, CDR2 YNFKEQ. The CDR3 has 15 residues. Trimming removed 1 base from V and 4 bases from J, with 12 bases in between. The CDR3 nucleotides read TGTGCCAGCAGCCAAGGGCCCCAGGGCCCAGATACGCAGTATTTT. This encodes CASSQGPQGPDTQYF.

In DNA form, the CDR3 reads TGTGCCAGCAGCCGAGGAGCGCCGAATGAGCAGTTCTTC. Amino acid sequence: CASSRGAPNEQFF. The chain combines TRBV14 with TRBJ2-1; D is unclear. The CDR3 runs 13 residues. CDR1 and CDR2 (germline): SGHDN, FVKESK. The V gene lost 4 bases and the J gene lost 7 bases, with 11 bases spanning the gap.

The chain is built from TRBV15 and TRBJ2-3, with TRBD2 as a possible D gene (5 bases). The CDR3 is made up of 17 amino acids. Trimming shortened V by 0 bases and J by 0 bases, and 13 bases separated the two germline ends. CDR1 is LNHNV, CDR2 YYDKDF, per germline (reference sequence). CDR3 coding DNA: TGTGCCACCAGCAGAGATCGTGGCGGACTTAGCACAGATACGCAGTATTTT. Translation: CATSRDRGGLSTDTQYF.

The genes are TRBV5-4 and TRBJ2-1; 9 bases map to TRBD2. Germline lookup yields CDR1 SGHNT and CDR2 YYREEE (reference sequence). The CDR3 length is 15 residues. The V segment lost 0 bases and the J segment 7 bases; nucleotides outside the gene matches: 5. CDR3 nucleotides: TGTGCCAGCAGCTTGGCGGGGCTAGCGGGGAATGAGCAGTTCTTC. Residues: CASSLAGLAGNEQFF.

This clone was recorded only once. V usage is TRBV7-2 and J usage is TRBJ1-5, with TRBD1 as a possible D gene (5 bases). CDR1 and CDR2 from the germline V gene are SGHTA and FQGNSA. This CDR3 is built from 19 residues. The V end lost 5 bases, the J end lost 0 bases, and 23 bases lay between the germline ends. The CDR3 here is CASSPRSGMGIFSNQPQHF. CDR3 sequence (DNA): TGTGCCAGCAGCCCCCGATCAGGGATGGGTATCTTTAGCAATCAGCCCCAGCATTTT.

This clone has only one observation. CDR3 region: CSVGTLETQYF. The CDR3 nucleotides read TGCAGCGTAGGGACTTTAGAGACCCAGTACTTC. The genes are TRBV29-1 and TRBJ2-5; D might be TRBD2 (6 bases). The ends were cut back, 6 bases at V and 4 bases at J, with 9 bases in the middle. The length of the CDR3 is 11 residues. From germline, CDR1 is SQVTM and CDR2 ANQGSEA.

With respect to this clone: An end of the junction differs from the germline gene, which may be a read error. The CDR3 protein is CASSPQGAGELFF. In nucleotides, the CDR3 is TGTGCTAGCAGCCCACAGGGCGCCGGGGAGCTGTTTTTT. This rearrangement joins TRBV7-7 to TRBJ2-2; possibly TRBD1 for D (6 bases). CDR1 is SSHAT, CDR2 FNYEAQ, per germline (reference sequence). The CDR3 is made up of 13 amino acids.

The count of this clone is one. The chain links TRBV28 to TRBJ2-1; D gene ambiguous. Per the germline V gene, CDR1 is MDHEN and CDR2 is SYDVKM. Deletions cut 0 bases from V and 15 bases from J, with 12 bases between. This CDR3 has 12 amino acids. CDR3 residues: CASSLWAGSLFF. Here the CDR3 DNA reads TGTGCCAGCAGTTTATGGGCCGGGTCGTTGTTCTTC.

The chain uses TRBV5-1 and TRBJ1-4; the D gene is possibly TRBD1 (6 bases). The CDR3 extends over 16 amino acids. V was shortened by 0 bases and J by 4 bases, with 13 bases between the two germline ends. Germline V CDR1 and CDR2: SGHRS, YFSETQ. The CDR3 DNA reads TGCGCCAGCAGCTTGGATATTAGGACAGATAATGAAAAACTGTTTTTT. Translation gives CASSLDIRTDNEKLFF.

The gene calls are TRBV28 and TRBJ1-2; 9 nucleotides match TRBD1. V was pared by 6 bases and J by 5 bases, with 7 bases of the junction left unmatched. Germline CDR1 reads MDHEN; CDR2 reads SYDVKM. The CDR3 covers 14 residues. This CDR3 is CASSSPGQGYGYTF. In DNA form, the CDR3 reads TGTGCCAGCAGCTCCCCGGGACAGGGTTATGGCTACACCTTC.

The chain combines TRBV6-1 with TRBJ2-2; the D gene is possibly TRBD2 (6 bases). Germline assignment: CDR1 MNHNS and CDR2 SASEGT. The ends were cut back, 7 bases at V and 1 base at J, with 10 bases in the middle. The CDR3 has 14 residues. Here the CDR3 DNA reads TGTGCCAGCAAGGAGGGAGGGAACACCGGGGAGCTGTTTTTT. Its protein product is CASKEGGNTGELFF.